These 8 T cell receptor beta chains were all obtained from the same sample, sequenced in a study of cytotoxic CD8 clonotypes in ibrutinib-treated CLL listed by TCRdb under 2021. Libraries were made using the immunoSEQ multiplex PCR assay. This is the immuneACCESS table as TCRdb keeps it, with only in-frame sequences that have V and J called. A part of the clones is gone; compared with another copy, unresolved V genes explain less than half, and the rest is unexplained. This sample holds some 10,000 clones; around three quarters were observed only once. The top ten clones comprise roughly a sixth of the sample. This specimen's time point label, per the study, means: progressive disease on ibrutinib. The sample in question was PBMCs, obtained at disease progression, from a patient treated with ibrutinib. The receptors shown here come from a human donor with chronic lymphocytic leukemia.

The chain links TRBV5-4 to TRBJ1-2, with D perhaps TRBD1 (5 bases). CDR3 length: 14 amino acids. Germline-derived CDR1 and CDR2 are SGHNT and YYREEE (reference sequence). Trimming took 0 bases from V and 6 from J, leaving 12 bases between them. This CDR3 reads CASSLVGLGDGYTF. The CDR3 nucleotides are TGTGCCAGCAGCTTGGTTGGATTAGGGGATGGCTACACCTTC.

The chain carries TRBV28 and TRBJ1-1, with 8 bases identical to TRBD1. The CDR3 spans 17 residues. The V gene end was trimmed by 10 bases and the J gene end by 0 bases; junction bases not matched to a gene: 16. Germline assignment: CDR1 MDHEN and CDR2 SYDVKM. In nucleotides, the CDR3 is TGTGCCACCAAAACCCCCGGGACAGGATATGTGAACACTGAAGCTTTCTTT. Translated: CATKTPGTGYVNTEAFF.

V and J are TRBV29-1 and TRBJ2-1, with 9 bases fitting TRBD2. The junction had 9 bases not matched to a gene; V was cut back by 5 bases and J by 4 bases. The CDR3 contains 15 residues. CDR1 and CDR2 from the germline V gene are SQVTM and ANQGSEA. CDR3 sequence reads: CSVSRAGGYYNEQFF. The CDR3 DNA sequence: TGCAGCGTTTCAAGAGCGGGGGGATATTACAATGAGCAGTTCTTC.

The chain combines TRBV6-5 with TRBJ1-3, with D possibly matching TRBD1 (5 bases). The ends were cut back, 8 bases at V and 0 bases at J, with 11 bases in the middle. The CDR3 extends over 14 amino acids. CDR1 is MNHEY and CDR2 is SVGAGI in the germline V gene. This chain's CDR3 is CASRGTASGNTIYF. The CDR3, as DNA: TGTGCCAGCCGCGGGACCGCCTCTGGAAACACCATATATTTT.

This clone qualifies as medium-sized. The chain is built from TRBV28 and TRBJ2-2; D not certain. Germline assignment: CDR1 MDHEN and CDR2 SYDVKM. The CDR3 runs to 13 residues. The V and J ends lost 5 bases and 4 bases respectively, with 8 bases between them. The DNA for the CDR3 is TGTGCCAGCAGTCTCGTCTTCACCGGGGAGCTGTTTTTT. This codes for CASSLVFTGELFF. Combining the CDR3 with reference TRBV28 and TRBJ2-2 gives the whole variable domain DVKVTQSSRYLVKRTGEKVFLECVQDMDHENMFWYRQDPGLGLRLIYFSYDVKMKEKGDIPEGYSVSREKKERFSLILESASTNQTSMYLCASSLVFTGELFFGEGSRLTVL.

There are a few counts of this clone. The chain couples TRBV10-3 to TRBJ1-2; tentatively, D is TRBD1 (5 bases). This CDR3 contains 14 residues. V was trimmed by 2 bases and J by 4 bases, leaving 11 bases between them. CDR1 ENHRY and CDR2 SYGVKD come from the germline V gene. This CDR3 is CAISERIQGYGYTF. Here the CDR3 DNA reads TGTGCCATCAGTGAGCGTATTCAGGGCTATGGCTACACCTTC.

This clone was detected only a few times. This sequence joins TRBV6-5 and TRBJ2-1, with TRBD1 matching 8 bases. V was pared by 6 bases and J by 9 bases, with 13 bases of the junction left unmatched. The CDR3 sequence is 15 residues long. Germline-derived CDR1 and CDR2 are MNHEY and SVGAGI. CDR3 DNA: TGTGCCAGCAGCTGGACAGGGCTACTCGATCGTGAGCAGTTCTTC. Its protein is CASSWTGLLDREQFF.

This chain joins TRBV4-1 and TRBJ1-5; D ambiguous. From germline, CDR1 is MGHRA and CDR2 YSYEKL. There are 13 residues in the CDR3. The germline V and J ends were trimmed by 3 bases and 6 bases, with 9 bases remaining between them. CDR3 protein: CASSQGYGQPQHF. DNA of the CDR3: TGCGCCAGCAGCCAGGGGTACGGTCAGCCCCAGCATTTT.